Listed here is a single T cell receptor (beta chain). CDR1 is SGHKS and CDR2 is YYEKEE in the germline V gene (reference sequence). J was trimmed by 8 bases and V by 4 bases; bases with no gene match: 6. The CDR3 runs to 13 residues. Unique molecular identifiers tagged the TCRbeta library. TCRdb ran MiXCR on the PCR reads and lists one entry per CDR3 protein. The table lists 100,000 or so distinct CDR3 sequences, 10% to 15% of them singletons, with 11% to 15% in the top ten. These data originate in a study of T-cell reconstitution after alpha-beta-depleted transplantation in children. This chain uses TRBV5-5 with TRBJ1-2; TRBD1 matches 9 bases. The starting material was PBMCs from the stem cell graft donor, obtained from the stem cell graft. The receptor comes from a human donor who donated a stem cell graft to a child with inherited bone marrow failure. CDR3 sequence: CASSRDRVVGYTF. DNA for the CDR3: TGTGCCAGCAGCCGGGACAGGGTTGTCGGCTACACCTTC. The full variable domain, in which reference TRBV5-5 and TRBJ1-2 provide the parts outside the CDR3, is DAGVTQSPTHLIKTRGQQVTLRCSPISGHKSVSWYQQVLGQGPQFIFQYYEKEERGRGNFPDRFSARQFPNYSSELNVNALLLGDSALYLCASSRDRVVGYTFGSGTRLTVV.